Below, 9 T cell receptor beta chains from the same sample are listed, as sequenced in a study of T-cell reconstitution after alpha-beta-depleted transplantation in children. This sample's TCRbeta library carried unique molecular identifier barcodes. Each CDR3 protein gets one entry after TCRdb re-called the PCR reads with MiXCR. The table includes 750,000 to 950,000 distinct CDR3 sequences, approximately 15% detected once. This sample comprised PBMCs, mostly from graft donor cells, obtained 360 days after TCRalphabeta/CD19-depleted stem cell transplant. These receptors came from a male patient younger than 18 who had a stem cell transplant for acute lymphoblastic leukemia, so the T cells may come from the graft donor.

This clonotype was detected a few times. The CDR3 is CASSPRAAGVNYEQYF. CDR3 nucleotide sequence: TGTGCCAGCAGCCCACGGGCTGCGGGAGTAAACTACGAGCAGTACTTC. This rearrangement joins TRBV5-5 to TRBJ2-7; TRBD2 matches 7 bases. Germline assignment: CDR1 SGHKS and CDR2 YYEKEE (reference sequence). J gave up 3 bases and V 4 bases, and 13 bases lay outside the gene matches. The length of the CDR3 is 16 residues.

The gene calls are TRBV9 and TRBJ2-6; 9 bases fit TRBD1. Trimming at V came to 4 bases and at J to 0 bases, leaving 8 bases not matched to a gene. The CDR3 covers 18 residues. Germline V CDR1 and CDR2: SGDLS, YYNGEE. CDR3 in DNA: TGTGCCAGCAGCCGGACAGGGGTCAGCCTCTCTGGGGCCAACGTCCTGACTTTC. This sequence encodes CASSRTGVSLSGANVLTF.

The chain is built from TRBV14 and TRBJ2-1; 10 bases line up with TRBD2. The CDR3 runs 15 residues. The germline CDR1 and CDR2 sequences are SGHDN and FVKESK. Trimming cost V 5 bases and J 3 bases; bases outside gene matches: 4. The CDR3 bases are TGTGCCAGCAGCGTGGGACTAGCGTACTACAATGAGCAGTTCTTC. Protein product: CASSVGLAYYNEQFF.

The sample holds many counts of this clonotype. The rearrangement joins TRBV7-9 to TRBJ2-5; 7 bases match TRBD1. CDR1 SEHNR and CDR2 FQNEAQ come from the germline V gene (reference sequence). The CDR3 runs 13 residues. After removal of 5 bases from V and 4 bases from J, the junction contained 4 bases not matched to a gene. CDR3 loop: CASSQTGIETQYF. The CDR3 DNA follows: TGTGCCAGCAGCCAGACAGGGATAGAGACCCAGTACTTC. The full variable domain, completed using reference TRBV7-9 and TRBJ2-5, is DTGVSQNPRHKITKRGQNVTFRCDPISEHNRLYWYRQTLGQGPEFLTYFQNEAQLEKSRLLSDRFSAERPKGSFSTLEIQRTEQGDSAMYLCASSQTGIETQYFGPGTRLLVL.

This clonotype appeared a few times. The chain uses TRBV11-2 and TRBJ2-3; 7 nucleotides match TRBD2. V shed 7 bases, J shed 0 bases, and the junction held 16 bases outside the gene matches. The CDR3 sequence is 18 residues long. Germline V gene data show CDR1 as SGHAT and CDR2 as FQNNGV. CDR3 sequence (DNA): TGTGCCAGCATCCCGGGAGTAGCGGGCCTCTTTAGCACAGATACGCAGTATTTT. Protein product: CASIPGVAGLFSTDTQYF.

This clonotype was seen many times. This chain connects TRBV20-1 to TRBJ2-2; TRBD2 agrees at 7 bases. The CDR3 consists of 14 residues. CDR1 is DFQATT, CDR2 SNEGSKA, per germline (reference sequence). With V trimmed by 2 bases and J by 13 bases, 13 bases remained unmatched. The CDR3 loop reads CSARPQWEGPRLFF. CDR3 nucleotides: TGCAGTGCTAGACCACAGTGGGAGGGCCCTCGGCTGTTTTTT.

This clonotype was seen only once. The chain carries TRBV18 and TRBJ2-7, with 8 bases lining up with TRBD2. The CDR3 totals 16 residues. The V segment lost 3 bases and the J segment 3 bases; nucleotides outside the gene matches: 10. Germline V CDR1 and CDR2: KGHSH, LQKENI. The CDR3 reads CASSPSGGDWGYEQYF. The CDR3 DNA follows: TGTGCCAGCTCACCGTCCGGGGGGGATTGGGGCTACGAGCAGTACTTC.

The CDR3 nucleotides are TGTGCCAGTAGTGCTGGTGGGGGGGAACTGGAGCAGTTCTTC. Protein product: CASSAGGGELEQFF. The chain is built from TRBV19 and TRBJ2-1; TRBD2 matches at 7 bases. V was clipped by 5 bases and J by 10 bases; unmatched bases: 11. Germline V CDR1 and CDR2: LNHDA, SQIVND (reference sequence). The CDR3 has 14 amino acids.

J is TRBJ2-2 and V is TRBV5-5; 9 nucleotides align to TRBD2. Germline assignment: CDR1 SGHKS and CDR2 YYEKEE (reference sequence). V dropped 4 bases and J dropped 1; count of bases not matched to a gene: 11. The CDR3 is 18 residues long. The CDR3 nucleotides read TGTGCCAGCAGCACCCTAAAGACTAGCGGAGTGAACACCGGGGAGCTGTTTTTT. Translating it yields CASSTLKTSGVNTGELFF.